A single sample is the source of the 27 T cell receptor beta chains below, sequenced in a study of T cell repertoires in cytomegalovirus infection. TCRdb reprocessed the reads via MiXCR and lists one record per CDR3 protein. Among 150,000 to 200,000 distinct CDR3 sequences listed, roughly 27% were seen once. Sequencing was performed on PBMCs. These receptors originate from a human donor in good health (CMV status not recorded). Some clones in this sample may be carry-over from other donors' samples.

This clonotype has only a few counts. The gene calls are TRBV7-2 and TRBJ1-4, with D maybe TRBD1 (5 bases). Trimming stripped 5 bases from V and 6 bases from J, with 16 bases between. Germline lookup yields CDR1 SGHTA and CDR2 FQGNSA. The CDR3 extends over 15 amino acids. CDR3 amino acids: CASSNPGGGYEKLFF. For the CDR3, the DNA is TGTGCCAGCAGCAACCCAGGTGGGGGTTATGAAAAACTGTTTTTT.

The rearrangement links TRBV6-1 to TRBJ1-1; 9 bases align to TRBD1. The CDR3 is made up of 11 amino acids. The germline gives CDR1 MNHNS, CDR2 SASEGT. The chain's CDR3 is CAGGDRVKAFF. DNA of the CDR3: TGTGCGGGAGGGGACAGGGTCAAAGCTTTCTTT.

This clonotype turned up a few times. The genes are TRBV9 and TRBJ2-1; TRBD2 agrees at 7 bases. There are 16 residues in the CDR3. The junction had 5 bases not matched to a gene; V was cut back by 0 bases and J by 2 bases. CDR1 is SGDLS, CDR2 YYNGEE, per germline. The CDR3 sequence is CASSVERDSAYNEQFF. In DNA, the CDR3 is TGTGCCAGCAGCGTAGAGCGGGATAGCGCCTACAATGAGCAGTTCTTC.

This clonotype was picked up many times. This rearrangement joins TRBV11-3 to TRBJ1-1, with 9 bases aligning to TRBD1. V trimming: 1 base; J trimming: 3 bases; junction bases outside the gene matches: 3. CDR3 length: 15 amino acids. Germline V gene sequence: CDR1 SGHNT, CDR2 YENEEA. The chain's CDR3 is CASSLGTGEDTEAFF. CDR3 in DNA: TGTGCCAGCAGCTTAGGGACAGGGGAGGACACTGAAGCTTTCTTT.

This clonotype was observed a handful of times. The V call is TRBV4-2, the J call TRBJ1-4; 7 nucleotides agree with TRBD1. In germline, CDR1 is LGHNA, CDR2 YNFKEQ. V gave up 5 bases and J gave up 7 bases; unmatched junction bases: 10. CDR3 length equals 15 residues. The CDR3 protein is CASSEIQGFGEKLFF. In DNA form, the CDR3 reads TGTGCCAGCAGCGAAATACAGGGGTTCGGTGAAAAACTGTTTTTT.

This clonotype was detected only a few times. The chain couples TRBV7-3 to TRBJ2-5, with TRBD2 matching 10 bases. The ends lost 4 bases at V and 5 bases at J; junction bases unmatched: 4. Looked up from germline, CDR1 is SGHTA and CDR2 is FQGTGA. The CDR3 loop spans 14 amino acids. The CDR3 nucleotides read TGTGCCAGCAGCTCCCTAGCGGGGGCGGAGACCCAGTACTTC. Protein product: CASSSLAGAETQYF. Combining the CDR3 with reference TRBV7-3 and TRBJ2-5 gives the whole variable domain GAGVSQTPSNKVTEKGKYVELRCDPISGHTALYWYRQSLGQGPEFLIYFQGTGAADDSGLPNDRFFAVRPEGSVSTLKIQRTERGDSAVYLCASSSLAGAETQYFGPGTRLLVL.

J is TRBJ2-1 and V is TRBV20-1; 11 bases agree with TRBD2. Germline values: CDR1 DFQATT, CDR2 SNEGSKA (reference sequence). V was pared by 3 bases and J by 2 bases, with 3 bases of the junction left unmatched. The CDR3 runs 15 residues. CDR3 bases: TGCAGTGCTAGTAGACTAGCGGGGACCTACAATGAGCAGTTCTTC. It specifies CSASRLAGTYNEQFF.

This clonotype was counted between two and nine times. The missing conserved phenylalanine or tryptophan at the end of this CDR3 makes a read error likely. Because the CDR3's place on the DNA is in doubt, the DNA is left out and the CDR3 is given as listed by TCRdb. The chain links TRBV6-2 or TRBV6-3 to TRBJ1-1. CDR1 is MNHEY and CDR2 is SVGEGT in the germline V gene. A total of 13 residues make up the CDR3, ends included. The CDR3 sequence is CASSYGHGGPLGL.

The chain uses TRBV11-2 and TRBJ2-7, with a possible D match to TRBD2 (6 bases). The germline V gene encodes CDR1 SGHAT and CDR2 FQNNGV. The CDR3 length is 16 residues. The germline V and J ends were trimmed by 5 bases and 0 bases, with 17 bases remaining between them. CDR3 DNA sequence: TGTGCCAGCAGCCTTACAGCGGGTGCGACCTCCTACGAGCAGTACTTC. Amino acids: CASSLTAGATSYEQYF.

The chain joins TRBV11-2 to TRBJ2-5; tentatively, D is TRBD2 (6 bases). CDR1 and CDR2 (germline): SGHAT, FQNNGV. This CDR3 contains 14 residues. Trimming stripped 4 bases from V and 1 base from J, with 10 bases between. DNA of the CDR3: TGTGCCAGCAGCTCCGGGGGATTCCAAGAGACCCAGTACTTC. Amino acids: CASSSGGFQETQYF.

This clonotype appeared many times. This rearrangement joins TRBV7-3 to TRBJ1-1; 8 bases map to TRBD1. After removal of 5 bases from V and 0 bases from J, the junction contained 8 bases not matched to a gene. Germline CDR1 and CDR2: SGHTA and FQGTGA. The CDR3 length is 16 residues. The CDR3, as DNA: TGTGCCAGCAGCAGGCAGGGGGCGTTGATGAACACTGAAGCTTTCTTT. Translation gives CASSRQGALMNTEAFF. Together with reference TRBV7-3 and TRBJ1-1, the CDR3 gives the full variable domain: GAGVSQTPSNKVTEKGKYVELRCDPISGHTALYWYRQSLGQGPEFLIYFQGTGAADDSGLPNDRFFAVRPEGSVSTLKIQRTERGDSAVYLCASSRQGALMNTEAFFGQGTRLTVV.

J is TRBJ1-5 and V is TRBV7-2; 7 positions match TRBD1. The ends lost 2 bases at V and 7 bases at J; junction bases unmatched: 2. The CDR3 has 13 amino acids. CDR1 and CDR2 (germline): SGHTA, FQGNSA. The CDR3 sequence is CASSLNRGQPQHF. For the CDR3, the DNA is TGTGCCAGCAGCTTAAACAGGGGACAGCCCCAGCATTTT.

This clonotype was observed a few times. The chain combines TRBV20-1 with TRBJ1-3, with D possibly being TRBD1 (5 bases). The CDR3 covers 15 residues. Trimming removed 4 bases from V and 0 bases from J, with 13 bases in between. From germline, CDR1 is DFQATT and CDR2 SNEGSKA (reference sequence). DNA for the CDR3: TGCAGTGCTATTCCGGGACTTATCTCTGGAAACACCATATATTTT. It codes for CSAIPGLISGNTIYF.

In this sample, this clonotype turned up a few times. This CDR3 is CASRGSGGLHGEQFF. CDR3 DNA sequence: TGTGCCAGCAGGGGTAGCGGGGGGCTGCACGGTGAGCAGTTCTTC. The rearrangement uses TRBV6-1 and TRBJ2-1, with TRBD2 identical over 10 bases. Germline trimming cut 6 bases from V and 9 bases from J; bases unmatched to any gene: 11. The CDR3 covers 15 residues. The germline CDR1 and CDR2 sequences are MNHNS and SASEGT.

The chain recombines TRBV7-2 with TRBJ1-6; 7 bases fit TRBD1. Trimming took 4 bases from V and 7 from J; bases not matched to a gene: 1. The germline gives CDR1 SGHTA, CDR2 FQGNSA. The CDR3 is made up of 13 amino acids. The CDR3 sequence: CASSWDRNSPLHF. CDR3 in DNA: TGTGCCAGCAGCTGGGACAGAAATTCACCCCTCCACTTT.

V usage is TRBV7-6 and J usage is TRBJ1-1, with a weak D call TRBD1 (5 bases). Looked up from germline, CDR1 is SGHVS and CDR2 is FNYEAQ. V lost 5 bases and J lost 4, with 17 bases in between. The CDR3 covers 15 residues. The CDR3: CASSPKGGASTEAFF. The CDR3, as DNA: TGTGCCAGCAGCCCCAAGGGTGGGGCGAGCACTGAAGCTTTCTTT.

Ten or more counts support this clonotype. CDR3 DNA: TGTGCCAGCAGCCCGGGCGAGGGTCCTGGAAACACCATATATTTT. It translates to CASSPGEGPGNTIYF. The chain links TRBV7-3 to TRBJ1-3, with no clear D. The CDR3 sequence is 15 residues long. Germline lookup yields CDR1 SGHTA and CDR2 FQGTGA. V gave up 5 bases and J gave up 2 bases, with 13 bases separating them.

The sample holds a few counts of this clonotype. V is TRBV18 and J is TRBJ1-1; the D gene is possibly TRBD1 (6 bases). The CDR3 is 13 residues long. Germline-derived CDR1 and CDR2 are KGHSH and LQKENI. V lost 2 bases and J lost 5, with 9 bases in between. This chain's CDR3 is CASSPTGRTEAFF. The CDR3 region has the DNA TGTGCCAGCTCACCAACAGGGAGGACTGAAGCTTTCTTT.

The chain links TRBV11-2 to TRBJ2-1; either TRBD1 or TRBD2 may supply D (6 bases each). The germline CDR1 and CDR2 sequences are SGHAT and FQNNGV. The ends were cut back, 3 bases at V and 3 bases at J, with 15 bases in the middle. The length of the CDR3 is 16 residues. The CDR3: CASSFGGPGFYNEQFF. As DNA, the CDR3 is TGTGCCAGCAGCTTTGGGGGGCCGGGCTTCTACAATGAGCAGTTCTTC. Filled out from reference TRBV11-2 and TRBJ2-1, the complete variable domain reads EAGVAQSPRYKIIEKRQSVAFWCNPISGHATLYWYQQILGQGPKLLIQFQNNGVVDDSQLPKDRFSAERLKGVDSTLKIQPAKLEDSAVYLCASSFGGPGFYNEQFFGPGTRLTVL.

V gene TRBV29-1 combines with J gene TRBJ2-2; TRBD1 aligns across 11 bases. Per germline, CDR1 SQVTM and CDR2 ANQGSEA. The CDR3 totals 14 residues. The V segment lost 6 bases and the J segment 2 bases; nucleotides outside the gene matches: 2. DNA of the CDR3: TGCAGCGTCGGGACAGGGGGAAACACCGGGGAGCTGTTTTTT. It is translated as CSVGTGGNTGELFF.

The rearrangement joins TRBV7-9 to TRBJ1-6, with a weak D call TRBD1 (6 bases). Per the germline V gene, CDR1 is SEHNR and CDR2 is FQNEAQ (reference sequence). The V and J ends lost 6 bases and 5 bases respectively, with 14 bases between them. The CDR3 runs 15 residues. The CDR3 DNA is TGTGCCAGCAGAAAACAGGGATCGGATAATTCACCCCTCCACTTT. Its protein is CASRKQGSDNSPLHF.

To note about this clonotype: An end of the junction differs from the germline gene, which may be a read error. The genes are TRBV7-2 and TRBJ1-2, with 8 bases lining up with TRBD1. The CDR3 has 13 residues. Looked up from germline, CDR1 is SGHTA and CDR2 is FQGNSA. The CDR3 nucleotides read TGCGAAGAAAGATCAGGGGGCGGAGATGGCTACACCTTC. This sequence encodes CEERSGGGDGYTF.

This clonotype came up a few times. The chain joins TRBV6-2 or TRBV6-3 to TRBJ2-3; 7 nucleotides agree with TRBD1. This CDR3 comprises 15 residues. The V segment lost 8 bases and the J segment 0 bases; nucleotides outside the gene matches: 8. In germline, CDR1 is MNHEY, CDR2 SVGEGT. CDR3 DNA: TGTGCCAGCGGCTGGACAGGTTCTAGCACAGATACGCAGTATTTT. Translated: CASGWTGSSTDTQYF.

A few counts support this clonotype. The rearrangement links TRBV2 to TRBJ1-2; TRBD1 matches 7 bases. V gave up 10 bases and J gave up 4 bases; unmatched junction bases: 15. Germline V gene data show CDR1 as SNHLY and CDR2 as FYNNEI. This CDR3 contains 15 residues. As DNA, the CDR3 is TGTGCCATCACCTTTGCGACAGGGTTGGGCTATGGCTACACCTTC. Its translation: CAITFATGLGYGYTF.

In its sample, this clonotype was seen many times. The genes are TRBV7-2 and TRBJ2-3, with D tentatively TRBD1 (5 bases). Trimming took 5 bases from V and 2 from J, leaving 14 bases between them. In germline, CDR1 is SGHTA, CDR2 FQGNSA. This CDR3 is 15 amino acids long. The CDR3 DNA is TGTGCCAGCAGCCGTGCGACAGACTTCACAGATACGCAGTATTTT. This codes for CASSRATDFTDTQYF. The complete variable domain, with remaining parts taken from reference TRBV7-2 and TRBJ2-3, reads GAGVSQSPSNKVTEKGKDVELRCDPISGHTALYWYRQSLGQGLEFLIYFQGNSAPDKSGLPSDRFSAERTGGSVSTLTIQRTQQEDSAVYLCASSRATDFTDTQYFGPGTRLTVL.

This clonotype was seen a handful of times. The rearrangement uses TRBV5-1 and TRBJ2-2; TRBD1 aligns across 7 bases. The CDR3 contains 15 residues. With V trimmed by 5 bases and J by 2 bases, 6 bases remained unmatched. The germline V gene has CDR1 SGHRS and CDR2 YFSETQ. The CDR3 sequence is CASRPTGVNTGELFF. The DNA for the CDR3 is TGCGCCAGCAGACCCACAGGGGTCAACACCGGGGAGCTGTTTTTT.

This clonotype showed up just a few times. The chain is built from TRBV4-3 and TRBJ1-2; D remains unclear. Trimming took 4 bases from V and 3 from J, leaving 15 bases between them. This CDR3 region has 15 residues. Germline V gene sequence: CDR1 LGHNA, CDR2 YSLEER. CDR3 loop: CASSRTVSSDYGYTF. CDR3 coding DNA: TGCGCCAGCAGCCGAACCGTTTCAAGTGACTATGGCTACACCTTC.